This is a list of T cell receptor beta chains from one sample in a study of cytomegalovirus exposure and HLA in healthy donors. Clones were sequenced by immunoSEQ multiplex PCR, and TCRdb holds only the in-frame ones, with some missing. This table lists tens of thousands of clones. Input material: PBMCs. These receptors were collected from a man aged 25 to 40 in good health and CMV-seronegative. The CDR3 runs from the conserved cysteine through the conserved F or W. The D gene is left open where the match is weak.

D	V	J	CDR3	DNA
NA	TRBV18	TRBJ1-6	CASSTSRVDSPLHF	TGTGCCAGCTCAACTTCCAGGGTAGATTCACCCCTCCACTTT
NA	TRBV30	TRBJ1-5	CAWSPSFSQPQHF	TGTGCCTGGAGTCCCTCATTTAGTCAGCCCCAGCATTTT
NA	TRBV9	TRBJ2-7	CASSVGEGALTSSYEQYF	TGTGCCAGCAGCGTAGGTGAAGGAGCCCTTACTAGCTCCTACGAGCAGTACTTC
NA	TRBV4-1	TRBJ2-7	CASSHPEVNSYEQYF	TGCGCCAGCAGCCATCCTGAGGTCAACTCCTACGAGCAGTACTTC
NA	TRBV9	TRBJ2-1	CASSVRSSYNEQFF	TGTGCCAGCAGCGTAAGGAGCTCCTACAATGAGCAGTTCTTC
NA	TRBV29-1	TRBJ2-1	CSVESGRGSYNEQFF	TGCAGCGTTGAGTCAGGAAGGGGCTCCTACAATGAGCAGTTCTTC
TRBD2	TRBV6-5	TRBJ2-1	CASSYAAGGSNEQFF	TGTGCCAGCAGTTACGCGGCGGGAGGGAGTAATGAGCAGTTCTTC
TRBD1	TRBV6-6	TRBJ2-7	CASKDRVGSYEQYF	TGTGCCAGCAAGGACAGGGTCGGATCCTACGAGCAGTACTTC
TRBD2	TRBV10-3	TRBJ2-7	CAISGRLAGYEQYF	TGTGCCATCAGTGGCCGACTAGCGGGGTACGAGCAGTACTTC
TRBD1	TRBV14	TRBJ1-2	CASSLGDRGPLGGYTF	TGTGCCAGCAGCCTGGGAGACAGGGGGCCCCTAGGTGGCTACACCTTC
TRBD2	TRBV5-1	TRBJ2-7	CASSLETSGPYEQYF	TGCGCCAGCAGCTTGGAGACTAGCGGACCCTACGAGCAGTACTTC
NA	TRBV4-3	TRBJ2-7	CASSQDRSAADEQYF	TGCGCCAGCAGCCAAGATCGGTCGGCGGCGGACGAGCAGTACTTC
NA	TRBV15	TRBJ2-5	CATSRDRAVGGLKETQYF	TGTGCCACCAGCAGAGATCGGGCAGTTGGGGGCCTGAAAGAGACCCAGTACTTC
TRBD1	TRBV25-1	TRBJ1-2	CASSEGQGMNGYTF	TGTGCCAGCAGTGAGGGACAGGGGATGAATGGCTACACCTTC
NA	TRBV18	TRBJ2-7	CASSSRTGSYEQYF	TGTGCCAGCTCATCACGGACTGGTTCCTACGAGCAGTACTTC
NA	TRBV4-2	TRBJ2-5	CASSQGGLETQYF	TGTGCCAGCAGCCAAGGCGGTTTGGAGACCCAGTACTTC
NA	TRBV19	TRBJ1-2	CASSTRLDYGYTF	TGTGCCAGTAGTACCCGACTGGACTATGGCTACACCTTC
NA	TRBV7-3	TRBJ2-6	CASSLTIGGALGANVLTF	TGTGCCAGCAGCTTAACGATAGGGGGGGCGCTTGGGGCCAACGTCCTGACTTTC
TRBD2	TRBV9	TRBJ2-5	CASSVGGLAGAETQYF	TGTGCCAGCAGCGTGGGGGGACTAGCGGGAGCCGAGACCCAGTACTTC
NA	TRBV7-6	TRBJ2-1	CASSSPLSIADNEQFF	TGTGCCAGCAGCTCCCCATTATCGATAGCGGACAATGAGCAGTTCTTC
TRBD2	TRBV5-1	TRBJ2-7	CASSPFEREAYEQYF	TGCGCCAGCAGCCCTTTTGAACGGGAGGCCTACGAGCAGTACTTC
TRBD2	TRBV6-5	TRBJ2-7	CASSSLLAEGGYEQYF	TGTGCCAGCAGTTCCCTACTAGCGGAAGGAGGTTACGAGCAGTACTTC
NA	TRBV5-1	TRBJ1-2	CASSNGHLTGGGGYTF	TGCGCCAGCAGCAACGGACATCTCACCGGGGGTGGTGGCTACACCTTC
NA	TRBV9	TRBJ2-5	CASSASWAGQETQYF	TGTGCCAGCAGCGCCAGCTGGGCCGGCCAAGAGACCCAGTACTTC
NA	TRBV5-1	TRBJ1-2	CASSFGLPEDGYTF	TGCGCCAGCAGCTTTGGATTGCCGGAGGATGGCTACACCTTC
TRBD1	TRBV29-1	TRBJ1-2	CSTPTGGNYGYTF	TGCAGCACCCCAACAGGGGGTAACTATGGCTACACCTTC
TRBD1	TRBV5-1	TRBJ1-2	CASSPRTGGYGYTF	TGCGCCAGCAGCCCGAGGACAGGGGGGTATGGCTACACCTTC
NA	TRBV5-6	TRBJ1-2	CASSFGQNYGYTF	TGTGCCAGCAGCTTCGGACAGAACTATGGCTACACCTTC
TRBD1	TRBV6-1	TRBJ1-2	CASRDRGYGYTF	TGTGCCAGCAGGGACAGGGGCTATGGCTACACCTTC
NA	TRBV10-3	TRBJ2-2	CAISTRRENTGELFF	TGTGCCATCAGTACGAGGAGGGAGAACACCGGGGAGCTGTTTTTT
NA	TRBV2	TRBJ2-2	CASSEEQRYTGELFF	TGTGCCAGCAGTGAGGAGCAACGGTACACCGGGGAGCTGTTTTTT
TRBD2	TRBV28	TRBJ2-5	CASSLGTSGSGETQYF	TGTGCCAGCAGTTTAGGGACTAGCGGGAGTGGAGAGACCCAGTACTTC
NA	TRBV4-3	TRBJ1-3	CASSLDPDGGHSGNTIYF	TGCGCCAGCAGCCTGGACCCCGACGGGGGGCATTCTGGAAACACCATATATTTT